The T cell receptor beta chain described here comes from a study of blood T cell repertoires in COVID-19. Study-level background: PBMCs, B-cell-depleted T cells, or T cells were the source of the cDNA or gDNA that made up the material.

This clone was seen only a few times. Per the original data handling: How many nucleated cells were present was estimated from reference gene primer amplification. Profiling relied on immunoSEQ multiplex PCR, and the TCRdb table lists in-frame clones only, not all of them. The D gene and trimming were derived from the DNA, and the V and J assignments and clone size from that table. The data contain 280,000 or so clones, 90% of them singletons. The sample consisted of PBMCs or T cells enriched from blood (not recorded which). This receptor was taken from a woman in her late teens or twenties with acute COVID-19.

CDR3 sequence (DNA): TGTGCCAGCAGTTTAACGGAGCTCTATGGCTACACCTTC. It is translated as CASSLTELYGYTF. The chain combines TRBV28 with TRBJ1-2; D unresolved. V was pared by 2 bases and J by 4 bases, with 8 bases between. This CDR3 region has 13 residues. Germline V lookup: CDR1 MDHEN, CDR2 SYDVKM.